This T cell receptor (beta chain) comes out of a study of cytomegalovirus exposure and HLA in healthy donors. The study ran its PCR with 60 Vbeta and 13 Jbeta primers. TCRdb's table, derived via immunoSEQ multiplex PCR, lists solely in-frame clones and lacks some. This sample carries 85,000 to 130,000 clones, 60% to 80% of them seen once, and the ten largest clones take 0.65% to 0.85%. The CDR3 totals 15 residues. CDR1 and CDR2 from the germline V gene are SGHRS and YFSETQ. Trimming stripped 0 bases from V and 4 bases from J, with 10 bases between. The chain links TRBV5-1 to TRBJ2-2; the D gene is possibly TRBD1 (5 bases). This TCR was recovered from a boy aged 5-17 years in good health and CMV-seronegative. Material: PBMCs. In DNA, the CDR3 is TGCGCCAGCAGCTTGGCCAACAGGCTCACCGGGGAGCTGTTTTTT. It encodes CASSLANRLTGELFF.